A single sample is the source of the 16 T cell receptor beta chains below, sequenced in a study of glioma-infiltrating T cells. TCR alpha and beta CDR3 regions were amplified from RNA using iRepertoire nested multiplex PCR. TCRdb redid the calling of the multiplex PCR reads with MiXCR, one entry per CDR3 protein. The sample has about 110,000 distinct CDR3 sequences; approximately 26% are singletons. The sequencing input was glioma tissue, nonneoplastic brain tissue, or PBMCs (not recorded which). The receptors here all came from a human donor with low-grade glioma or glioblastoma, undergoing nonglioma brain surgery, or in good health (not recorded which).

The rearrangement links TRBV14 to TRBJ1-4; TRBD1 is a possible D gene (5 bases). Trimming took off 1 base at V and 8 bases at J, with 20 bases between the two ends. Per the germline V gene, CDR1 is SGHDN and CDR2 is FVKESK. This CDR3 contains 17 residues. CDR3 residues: CASSQGRSGQGDEKLFF. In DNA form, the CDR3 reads TGTGCCAGCAGCCAAGGAAGATCGGGGCAGGGAGACGAAAAACTGTTTTTT. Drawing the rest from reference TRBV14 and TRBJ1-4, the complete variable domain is EAGVTQFPSHSVIEKGQTVTLRCDPISGHDNLYWYRRVMGKEIKFLLHFVKESKQDESGMPNNRFLAERTGGTYSTLKVQPAELEDSGVYFCASSQGRSGQGDEKLFFGSGTQLSVL.

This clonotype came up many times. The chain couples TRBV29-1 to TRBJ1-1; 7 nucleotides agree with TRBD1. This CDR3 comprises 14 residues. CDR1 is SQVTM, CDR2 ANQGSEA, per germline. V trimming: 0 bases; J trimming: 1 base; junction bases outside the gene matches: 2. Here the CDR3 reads CSVEERQGNTEAFF. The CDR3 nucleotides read TGCAGCGTTGAAGAGCGACAGGGGAACACTGAAGCTTTCTTT.

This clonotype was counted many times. The DNA of the CDR3 is TGCAGCGTCCTCCAGGGTAACACTGAAGCTTTCTTT. As protein: CSVLQGNTEAFF. V and J are TRBV29-1 and TRBJ1-1, with D perhaps matching TRBD1 (5 bases). Germline V CDR1 and CDR2: SQVTM, ANQGSEA. With 6 bases removed from V and 2 bases from J, the gap between germline ends came to 10 bases. This CDR3 is built from 12 residues.

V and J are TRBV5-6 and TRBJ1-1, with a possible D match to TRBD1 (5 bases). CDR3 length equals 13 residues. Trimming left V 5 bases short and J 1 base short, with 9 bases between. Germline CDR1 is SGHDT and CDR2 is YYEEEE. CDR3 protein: CASRSDRNTEAFF. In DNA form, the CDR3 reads TGTGCCAGCAGAAGCGACAGGAACACTGAAGCTTTCTTT.

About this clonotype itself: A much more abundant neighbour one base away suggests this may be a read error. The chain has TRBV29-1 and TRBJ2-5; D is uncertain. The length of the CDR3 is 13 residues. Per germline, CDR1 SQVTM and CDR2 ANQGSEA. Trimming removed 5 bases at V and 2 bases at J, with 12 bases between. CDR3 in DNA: TGCAGCGTTCCGGGTGGGCCGCAAGAGACCCAGTACTTC. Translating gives CSVPGGPQETQYF.

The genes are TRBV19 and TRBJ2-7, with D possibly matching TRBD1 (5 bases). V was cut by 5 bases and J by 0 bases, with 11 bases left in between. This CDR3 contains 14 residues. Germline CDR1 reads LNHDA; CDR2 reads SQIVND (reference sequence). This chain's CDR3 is CASSQGAISYEQYF. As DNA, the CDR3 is TGTGCCAGTAGTCAAGGGGCGATCTCCTACGAGCAGTACTTC.

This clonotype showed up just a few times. The CDR3 DNA reads as TGTGCCAGCGGGGCGCGGGGGACCTTTAAGGGCTACACCTTC. This gives the protein CASGARGTFKGYTF. The rearrangement uses TRBV9 and TRBJ1-2; D might be TRBD1 (5 bases). The CDR3 totals 14 residues. Trimming removed 7 bases at V and 8 bases at J, with 21 bases between. Germline CDR1 SGDLS, CDR2 YYNGEE.

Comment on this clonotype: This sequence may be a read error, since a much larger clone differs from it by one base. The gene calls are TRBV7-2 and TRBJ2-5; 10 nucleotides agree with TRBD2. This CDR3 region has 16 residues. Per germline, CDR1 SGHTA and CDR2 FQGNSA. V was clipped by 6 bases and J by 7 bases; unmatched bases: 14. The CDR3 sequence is CASRSPGSGRVGTQYF. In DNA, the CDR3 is TGTGCCAGCAGATCCCCGGGGAGCGGGAGGGTTGGGACCCAGTACTTC.

The CDR3 DNA is TGTGCCAGTAGTACATGCGACTCAACTTACAATGAGCAGTTCTTC. Its protein is CASSTCDSTYNEQFF. The chain couples TRBV19 to TRBJ2-1; D not certain. Trimming cost V 4 bases and J 4 bases, with 14 bases left between them. In germline, CDR1 is LNHDA, CDR2 SQIVND (reference sequence). The CDR3 totals 15 residues.

The CDR3 bases are TGTGCCAGCAGTTTTTACAGGTACTACGAGCAGTACTTC. This codes for CASSFYRYYEQYF. The chain links TRBV12-3 or TRBV12-4 to TRBJ2-7; maybe TRBD1 (5 bases). V lost 3 bases to trimming and J lost 3 bases, with 9 bases between them. The CDR3 loop spans 13 amino acids.

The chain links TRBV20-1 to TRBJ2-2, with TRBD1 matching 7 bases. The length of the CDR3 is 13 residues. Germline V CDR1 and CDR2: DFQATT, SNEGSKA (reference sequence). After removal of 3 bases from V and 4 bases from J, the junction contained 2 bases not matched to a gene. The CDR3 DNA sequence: TGCAGTGCTAGCAGGGGGAGCACCGGGGAGCTGTTTTTT. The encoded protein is CSASRGSTGELFF.

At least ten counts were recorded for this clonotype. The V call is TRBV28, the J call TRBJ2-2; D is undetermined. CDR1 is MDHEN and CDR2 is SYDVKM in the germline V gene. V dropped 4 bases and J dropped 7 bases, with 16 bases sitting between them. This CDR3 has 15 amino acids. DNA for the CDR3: TGTGCCAGCAGTTCTCCCCCAGCCGGGTACGGGGAGCTGTTTTTT. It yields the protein CASSSPPAGYGELFF.

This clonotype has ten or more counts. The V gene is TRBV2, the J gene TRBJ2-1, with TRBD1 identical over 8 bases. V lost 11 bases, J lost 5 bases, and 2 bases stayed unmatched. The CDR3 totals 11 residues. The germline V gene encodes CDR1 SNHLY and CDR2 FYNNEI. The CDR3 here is CAGQGNNEQFF. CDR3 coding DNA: TGTGCCGGACAGGGTAACAATGAGCAGTTCTTC.

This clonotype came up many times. The CDR3, as DNA: TGTGCCAGCAGTTTAGGGACAGGGGGAACGACCTACGAGCAGTACTTC. This sequence encodes CASSLGTGGTTYEQYF. J is TRBJ2-7 and V is TRBV28; the match to TRBD1 covers 11 bases. The CDR3 is 16 amino acids. The germline gives CDR1 MDHEN, CDR2 SYDVKM. V trimming: 2 bases; J trimming: 2 bases; junction bases outside the gene matches: 5.

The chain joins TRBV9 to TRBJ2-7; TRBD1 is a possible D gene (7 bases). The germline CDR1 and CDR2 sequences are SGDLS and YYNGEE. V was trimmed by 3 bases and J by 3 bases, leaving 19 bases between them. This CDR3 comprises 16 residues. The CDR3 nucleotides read TGTGCCAGCAGCGCGACCAGACAGGGAGGTTGCTACGAGCAGTACTTC. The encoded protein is CASSATRQGGCYEQYF.

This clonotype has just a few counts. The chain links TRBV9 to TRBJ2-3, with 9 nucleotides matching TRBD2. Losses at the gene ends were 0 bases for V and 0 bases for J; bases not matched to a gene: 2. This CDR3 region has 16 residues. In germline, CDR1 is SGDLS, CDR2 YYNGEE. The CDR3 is CASSVGLAESTDTQYF. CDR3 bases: TGTGCCAGCAGCGTAGGACTAGCGGAGAGCACAGATACGCAGTATTTT.